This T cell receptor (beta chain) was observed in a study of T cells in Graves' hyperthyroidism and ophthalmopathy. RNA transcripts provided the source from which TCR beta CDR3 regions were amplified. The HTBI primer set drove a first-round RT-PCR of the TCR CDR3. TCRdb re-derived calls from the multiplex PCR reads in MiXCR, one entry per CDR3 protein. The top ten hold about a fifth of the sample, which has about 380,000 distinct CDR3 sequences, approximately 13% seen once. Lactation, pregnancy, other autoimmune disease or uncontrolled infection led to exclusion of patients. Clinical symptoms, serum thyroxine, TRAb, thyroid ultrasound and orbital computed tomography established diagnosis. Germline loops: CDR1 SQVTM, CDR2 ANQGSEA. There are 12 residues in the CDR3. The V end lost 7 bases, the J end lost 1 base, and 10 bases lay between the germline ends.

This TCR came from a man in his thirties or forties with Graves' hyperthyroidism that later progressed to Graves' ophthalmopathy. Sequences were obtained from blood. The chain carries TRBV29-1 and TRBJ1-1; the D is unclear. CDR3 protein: CSANPGNTEAFF. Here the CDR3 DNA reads TGCAGCGCCAACCCAGGGAACACTGAAGCTTTCTTT. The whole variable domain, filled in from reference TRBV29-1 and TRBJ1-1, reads SAVISQKPSRDICQRGTSLTIQCQVDSQVTMMFWYRQQPGQSLTLIATANQGSEATYESGFVIDKFPISRPNLTFSTLTVSNMSPEDSSIYLCSANPGNTEAFFGQGTRLTVV.